Listed below are T cell receptor beta chains from one sample, sequenced in a study of beta chain features in type 1 diabetes. Libraries were prepared by immunoSEQ multiplex PCR; TCRdb keeps only in-frame clonotypes and omits some of them. This table has about 700,000 clones, around an eighth appearing once. Sequencing used naive CD4+ T cells from blood. These receptors were taken from a man aged 18 to 29 with type 1 diabetes. Both conserved end residues are part of each CDR3. Each record gives: V gene, clone size, J gene, D gene, CDR3 protein, CDR3 DNA. A D gene is named only where the DNA matches it firmly. A clone size is listed for some rows: how often the clone was seen (once, few, many), or a class if it is expanded.

V gene: TRBV29-1
clone size: .
J gene: TRBJ2-1
D gene: .
CDR3 protein: CSVGNNEQFF
CDR3 DNA: TGCAGCGTTGGAAACAATGAGCAGTTCTTC

V gene: TRBV29-1
clone size: .
J gene: TRBJ1-3
D gene: .
CDR3 protein: CSVEDRGLTTIYF
CDR3 DNA: TGCAGCGTTGAAGACCGGGGGCTCACAACCATATATTTT

V gene: TRBV19
clone size: few
J gene: TRBJ2-6
D gene: .
CDR3 protein: CASSILERSGANVLTF
CDR3 DNA: TGTGCCAGTAGTATATTGGAGCGCTCTGGGGCCAACGTCCTGACTTTC

V gene: TRBV2
clone size: .
J gene: TRBJ2-2
D gene: .
CDR3 protein: CASSESTGELFF
CDR3 DNA: TGTGCCAGCAGTGAGTCCACCGGGGAGCTGTTTTTT

V gene: TRBV25-1
clone size: .
J gene: TRBJ2-1
D gene: TRBD1
CDR3 protein: CASSDSDRGVYNEQFF
CDR3 DNA: TGTGCCAGCAGTGACTCAGACAGGGGGGTCTACAATGAGCAGTTCTTC

V gene: TRBV27
clone size: few
J gene: TRBJ2-2
D gene: TRBD1
CDR3 protein: CASSLSTGVTGELFF
CDR3 DNA: TGTGCCAGCAGTTTATCGACAGGGGTCACCGGGGAGCTGTTTTTT

V gene: TRBV27
clone size: .
J gene: TRBJ1-1
D gene: TRBD1
CDR3 protein: CASSPGQGFTEAFF
CDR3 DNA: TGTGCCAGCAGCCCGGGACAGGGGTTTACTGAAGCTTTCTTT

V gene: TRBV6-6
clone size: few
J gene: TRBJ1-5
D gene: .
CDR3 protein: CASSYSQQPQHF
CDR3 DNA: TGTGCCAGCAGTTACAGTCAGCAGCCCCAGCATTTT

V gene: TRBV6-1
clone size: .
J gene: TRBJ1-5
D gene: .
CDR3 protein: CASSDSQGVGNQPQHF
CDR3 DNA: TGTGCCAGCAGTGATAGTCAGGGCGTGGGCAATCAGCCCCAGCATTTT

V gene: TRBV19
clone size: .
J gene: TRBJ2-4
D gene: .
CDR3 protein: CASSIPRASAKNIQYF
CDR3 DNA: TGTGCCAGTAGTATACCCAGGGCATCGGCCAAAAACATTCAGTACTTC

V gene: TRBV10-3
clone size: few
J gene: TRBJ2-5
D gene: .
CDR3 protein: CAIRLDLSQETQYF
CDR3 DNA: TGTGCCATCAGATTGGACCTTTCCCAAGAGACCCAGTACTTC

V gene: TRBV6-1
clone size: .
J gene: TRBJ1-2
D gene: .
CDR3 protein: CASSSGTYNYGYTF
CDR3 DNA: TGTGCCAGCAGCTCTGGGACATATAACTATGGCTACACCTTC

V gene: TRBV6-5
clone size: few
J gene: TRBJ2-7
D gene: .
CDR3 protein: CASSYDRSPSEQYF
CDR3 DNA: TGTGCCAGCAGTTACGATCGGTCTCCTAGCGAGCAGTACTTC

V gene: TRBV21-1
clone size: .
J gene: TRBJ2-5
D gene: .
CDR3 protein: CAKRGVRGGETQYF
CDR3 DNA: TGTGCCAAGAGAGGGGTTCGTGGTGGGGAGACCCAGTACTTC

V gene: TRBV25-1
clone size: .
J gene: TRBJ2-5
D gene: .
CDR3 protein: CASSLGGRETQYF
CDR3 DNA: TGTGCCAGCAGCCTTGGGGGGCGAGAGACCCAGTACTTC

V gene: TRBV5-6
clone size: few
J gene: TRBJ2-5
D gene: .
CDR3 protein: CASSVRPETQYF
CDR3 DNA: TGTGCCAGCAGCGTACGGCCAGAGACCCAGTACTTC

V gene: TRBV29-1
clone size: few
J gene: TRBJ2-7
D gene: TRBD1
CDR3 protein: CSVETGQRWGYEQYF
CDR3 DNA: TGCAGCGTGGAAACGGGACAGCGCTGGGGATACGAGCAGTACTTC

V gene: TRBV29-1
clone size: few
J gene: TRBJ2-3
D gene: .
CDR3 protein: CSVEVPGARDTQYF
CDR3 DNA: TGCAGCGTTGAAGTTCCAGGGGCGAGAGATACGCAGTATTTT

V gene: TRBV2
clone size: .
J gene: TRBJ1-2
D gene: .
CDR3 protein: CASSDALRGGYTF
CDR3 DNA: TGTGCCAGCAGTGACGCGCTCCGAGGGGGCTACACCTTC

V gene: TRBV10-3
clone size: .
J gene: TRBJ1-1
D gene: .
CDR3 protein: CAISPGNSNTEAFF
CDR3 DNA: TGTGCCATCAGCCCCGGAAACTCGAACACTGAAGCTTTCTTT

V gene: TRBV5-1
clone size: .
J gene: TRBJ2-7
D gene: TRBD1
CDR3 protein: CASSYSGTGSYEQYF
CDR3 DNA: TGCGCCAGCAGCTATTCCGGGACAGGGTCGTACGAGCAGTACTTC

V gene: TRBV30
clone size: few
J gene: TRBJ2-1
D gene: .
CDR3 protein: CAWKAGPPPTEQFF
CDR3 DNA: TGTGCCTGGAAGGCAGGCCCACCTCCCACTGAGCAGTTCTTC

V gene: TRBV29-1
clone size: few
J gene: TRBJ2-5
D gene: .
CDR3 protein: CSVSRLQETQYF
CDR3 DNA: TGCAGCGTTTCCCGACTGCAAGAGACCCAGTACTTC

V gene: TRBV29-1
clone size: .
J gene: TRBJ1-1
D gene: TRBD1
CDR3 protein: CSVRRGPDLRNTEAFF
CDR3 DNA: TGCAGCGTTCGAAGGGGGCCCGATCTTCGGAACACTGAAGCTTTCTTT

V gene: TRBV6-5
clone size: .
J gene: TRBJ1-4
D gene: .
CDR3 protein: CASSYGPTNEKLFF
CDR3 DNA: TGTGCCAGCAGTTATGGTCCGACTAATGAAAAACTGTTTTTT

V gene: TRBV18
clone size: few
J gene: TRBJ1-1
D gene: TRBD1
CDR3 protein: CASSRDRGGNTEAFF
CDR3 DNA: TGTGCCAGCTCACGAGACAGGGGCGGGAACACTGAAGCTTTCTTT

V gene: TRBV6-5
clone size: few
J gene: TRBJ1-1
D gene: .
CDR3 protein: CASRSDTVKNTEAFF
CDR3 DNA: TGTGCCAGCAGGTCAGACACAGTTAAGAACACTGAAGCTTTCTTT

V gene: TRBV11-2
clone size: .
J gene: TRBJ2-7
D gene: .
CDR3 protein: CASSLEWHEQYF
CDR3 DNA: TGTGCCAGCAGCTTAGAATGGCACGAGCAGTACTTC

V gene: TRBV7-3
clone size: many
J gene: TRBJ2-4
D gene: .
CDR3 protein: CASSLNELDIQYF
CDR3 DNA: TGTGCCAGCAGCTTAAATGAGCTAGACATTCAGTACTTC

V gene: TRBV10-3
clone size: few
J gene: TRBJ2-7
D gene: TRBD1
CDR3 protein: CAGQGYREGEQYF
CDR3 DNA: TGTGCCGGACAGGGCTACCGAGAAGGCGAGCAGTACTTC

V gene: TRBV18
clone size: .
J gene: TRBJ1-2
D gene: .
CDR3 protein: CASSPPSQGGGYTF
CDR3 DNA: TGTGCCAGCTCACCACCGTCACAGGGCGGTGGCTACACCTTC

V gene: TRBV28
clone size: few
J gene: TRBJ1-6
D gene: TRBD1
CDR3 protein: CASSKRGQFNSPLHF
CDR3 DNA: TGTGCCAGCAGTAAGAGGGGACAGTTTAATTCACCCCTCCACTTT

V gene: TRBV6-5
clone size: .
J gene: TRBJ2-7
D gene: TRBD1
CDR3 protein: CATGDRSYEQYF
CDR3 DNA: TGTGCCACCGGGGACAGGTCCTACGAGCAGTACTTC

V gene: TRBV29-1
clone size: .
J gene: TRBJ1-1
D gene: .
CDR3 protein: CSVEDRGENTEAFF
CDR3 DNA: TGCAGCGTTGAAGATAGGGGGGAGAACACTGAAGCTTTCTTT

V gene: TRBV14
clone size: .
J gene: TRBJ2-4
D gene: TRBD1
CDR3 protein: CASSRGLGTGAKNIQYF
CDR3 DNA: TGTGCCAGCAGCCGGGGGCTGGGGACAGGAGCCAAAAACATTCAGTACTTC

V gene: TRBV27
clone size: few
J gene: TRBJ2-3
D gene: TRBD2
CDR3 protein: CASSPTSGPTDTQYF
CDR3 DNA: TGTGCCAGCAGCCCGACTAGCGGTCCCACAGATACGCAGTATTTT

V gene: TRBV29-1
clone size: .
J gene: TRBJ1-2
D gene: .
CDR3 protein: CSVESAAYGYTF
CDR3 DNA: TGCAGCGTTGAGTCGGCAGCTTATGGCTACACCTTC

V gene: TRBV6-5
clone size: .
J gene: TRBJ2-3
D gene: TRBD2
CDR3 protein: CASSPGGRTDTQYF
CDR3 DNA: TGTGCCAGCAGCCCGGGGGGGCGCACAGATACGCAGTATTTT

V gene: TRBV18
clone size: few
J gene: TRBJ2-3
D gene: .
CDR3 protein: CASSPLSASTDTQYF
CDR3 DNA: TGTGCCAGCTCACCTCTCAGTGCTAGCACAGATACGCAGTATTTT

V gene: TRBV2
clone size: few
J gene: TRBJ2-7
D gene: TRBD1
CDR3 protein: CAGGQGTSEQYF
CDR3 DNA: TGTGCCGGTGGACAGGGGACGAGCGAGCAGTACTTC

V gene: TRBV5-6
clone size: .
J gene: TRBJ1-1
D gene: TRBD1
CDR3 protein: CASSSYRGNTEAFF
CDR3 DNA: TGTGCCAGCAGCTCCTACAGGGGGAACACTGAAGCTTTCTTT

V gene: TRBV5-8
clone size: few
J gene: TRBJ1-1
D gene: .
CDR3 protein: CASSPGTMNTEAFF
CDR3 DNA: TGTGCCAGCAGCCCCGGAACCATGAACACTGAAGCTTTCTTT

V gene: TRBV7-9
clone size: .
J gene: TRBJ1-2
D gene: .
CDR3 protein: CASSLTDGYTF
CDR3 DNA: TGTGCCAGCAGCTTAACAGATGGCTACACCTTC

V gene: TRBV18
clone size: few
J gene: TRBJ1-1
D gene: .
CDR3 protein: CASSPQGSEAFF
CDR3 DNA: TGTGCCAGCTCACCGCAGGGCTCTGAAGCTTTCTTT

V gene: TRBV19
clone size: few
J gene: TRBJ2-2
D gene: TRBD1
CDR3 protein: CASSLEGTGVPGELFF
CDR3 DNA: TGTGCCAGTAGCCTCGAGGGGACAGGGGTCCCCGGGGAGCTGTTTTTT

V gene: TRBV4-1
clone size: .
J gene: TRBJ2-5
D gene: TRBD2
CDR3 protein: CASSQDSSGPETQYF
CDR3 DNA: TGCGCCAGCAGCCAAGATTCTAGCGGGCCGGAGACCCAGTACTTC

V gene: TRBV29-1
clone size: few
J gene: TRBJ2-3
D gene: .
CDR3 protein: CSVDVQAADTQYF
CDR3 DNA: TGCAGCGTTGATGTCCAGGCCGCAGATACGCAGTATTTT

V gene: TRBV9
clone size: few
J gene: TRBJ2-1
D gene: .
CDR3 protein: CASSPVSGSYNEQFF
CDR3 DNA: TGTGCCAGCAGCCCCGTCTCAGGCTCCTACAATGAGCAGTTCTTC

V gene: TRBV7-9
clone size: .
J gene: TRBJ1-6
D gene: TRBD1
CDR3 protein: CASFLEGQGGSPLHF
CDR3 DNA: TGTGCCAGCTTCTTAGAGGGACAGGGCGGTTCACCCCTCCACTTT

V gene: TRBV4-2
clone size: .
J gene: TRBJ2-1
D gene: .
CDR3 protein: CASSQGRDTTYNEQFF
CDR3 DNA: TGTGCCAGCAGCCAAGGCCGGGACACAACCTACAATGAGCAGTTCTTC

V gene: TRBV5-6
clone size: .
J gene: TRBJ1-1
D gene: .
CDR3 protein: CASSLRGNTEAFF
CDR3 DNA: TGTGCCAGCAGCTTACGGGGGAACACTGAAGCTTTCTTT

V gene: TRBV25-1
clone size: few
J gene: TRBJ2-7
D gene: .
CDR3 protein: CASSEYYEQYF
CDR3 DNA: TGTGCCAGCAGTGAATACTACGAGCAGTACTTC

V gene: TRBV13
clone size: .
J gene: TRBJ2-7
D gene: .
CDR3 protein: CASGSSPYEQYF
CDR3 DNA: TGTGCCAGCGGGTCCAGCCCCTACGAGCAGTACTTC

V gene: TRBV28
clone size: many
J gene: TRBJ1-4
D gene: .
CDR3 protein: CASSLNEKLFF
CDR3 DNA: TGTGCCAGCAGTTTGAATGAAAAACTGTTTTTT